This TCR beta chain is drawn from a study of identical twins. Study-wide results and caveats: Out-of-frame sharing of TCR alpha in monozygotic twins was underestimated by models. Out-of-frame alpha sequences common to twins exhibited an excess of low generation probability. Carriage of fewer insertions was seen in abundant cord blood beta clonotypes, whereas memory repertoires showed none.

Germline CDR1 reads SGDLS; CDR2 reads YYNGEE. V gave up 1 base and J gave up 5 bases, with 16 bases separating them. This CDR3 has 15 residues. In its sample, this clonotype was seen many times. Its antigen is unknown. A template switching step contributed a universal primer site, while unique molecular identifiers were present in the cDNA. TCRdb fed the 5' RACE reads into MiXCR, producing one record per CDR3 protein. Of 640,000 or so distinct CDR3 sequences in the sample, less than 7% are singletons; the top ten hold 1.5% to 2%. The sample comprised naive T cells sorted from blood. The chain combines TRBV9 with TRBJ2-7; D unresolved. This TCR derives from a man between 18 and 29 years old in good health. CDR3 in DNA: TGTGCCAGCAGCGTATCGTCAGGCTTACGAGACGAGCAGTACTTC. Translated, it gives CASSVSSGLRDEQYF.